A selection of T cell receptor beta chains follows, all from one sample in a study of blood T cell repertoires in COVID-19. Sequencing was performed with immunoSEQ multiplex PCR; in TCRdb, only in-frame clones are kept and a portion is missing. The sample has approximately 280,000 clones; nearly 90% are singletons. Sequenced input: PBMCs or T cells enriched from blood (not recorded which). These receptors all come from a young woman with acute COVID-19. CDR3s include the opening cysteine and the closing phenylalanine or tryptophan. D genes are given only for firm matches. The size entry is marked missing in some rows and otherwise reads once, few, many or a size class.

D gene: .; V gene: TRBV7-2; J gene: TRBJ2-7; clone size: .; CDR3 DNA: TGTGCCAGCAGCTTAGAACCTCCACTGTACGAGCAGTACTTC; CDR3 protein: CASSLEPPLYEQYF
D gene: TRBD1; V gene: TRBV28; J gene: TRBJ2-5; clone size: .; CDR3 DNA: TGTGCCAGCAGACCCCGGGACAGGGCCCCAGAGACCCAGTACTTC; CDR3 protein: CASRPRDRAPETQYF
D gene: .; V gene: TRBV19; J gene: TRBJ1-3; clone size: .; CDR3 DNA: TGTGCCAGTAGTCCAAGCGGTTCCTCTGGAAACACCATATATTTT; CDR3 protein: CASSPSGSSGNTIYF
D gene: TRBD2; V gene: TRBV10-1; J gene: TRBJ2-1; clone size: .; CDR3 DNA: TGCGCCAGCAGTGACCTTGGGGGTACTAGCGGGAGGGCCTCCTACAATGAGCAGTTCTTC; CDR3 protein: CASSDLGGTSGRASYNEQFF
D gene: .; V gene: TRBV6-5; J gene: TRBJ2-2; clone size: .; CDR3 DNA: TGTGCCAGCAGACCTCAGACCGGGGAGCTGTTTTTT; CDR3 protein: CASRPQTGELFF
D gene: TRBD1; V gene: TRBV7-2; J gene: TRBJ2-1; clone size: .; CDR3 DNA: TGTGCCAGCAGCCAGGGGGCGCACGAGCAGTTCTTC; CDR3 protein: CASSQGAHEQFF
D gene: .; V gene: TRBV25-1; J gene: TRBJ2-1; clone size: .; CDR3 DNA: TGTGCCAGTCAGACATCCTACAATGAGCAGTTCTTC; CDR3 protein: CASQTSYNEQFF
D gene: .; V gene: TRBV19; J gene: TRBJ2-2; clone size: .; CDR3 DNA: TGTGCCAGTAGTAGAAGGACAGACACAGGGGAGCTGTTTTTT; CDR3 protein: CASSRRTDTGELFF
D gene: .; V gene: TRBV6-1; J gene: TRBJ1-1; clone size: .; CDR3 DNA: TGTGCCAGCAGTGGAAGAACCGTGAAAGGGGGAAGGGGCACTGAAGCTTTCTTT; CDR3 protein: CASSGRTVKGGRGTEAFF
D gene: TRBD2; V gene: TRBV7-2; J gene: TRBJ2-2; clone size: .; CDR3 DNA: TGTGCCAGCAGCCCAGGGACTAGGTCGAACACCGGGGAGCTGTTTTTT; CDR3 protein: CASSPGTRSNTGELFF
D gene: .; V gene: TRBV6-5; J gene: TRBJ2-7; clone size: .; CDR3 DNA: TGTGCCAGTGGAAGCAGGGGCTCCTACGAGCAGTACTTC; CDR3 protein: CASGSRGSYEQYF
D gene: TRBD2; V gene: TRBV15; J gene: TRBJ2-7; clone size: once; CDR3 DNA: TGTGCCACCAGCAGAGATCTAGTGGGGCCGGAGCGGGAGATTTACGAGCAGTACTTC; CDR3 protein: CATSRDLVGPEREIYEQYF
D gene: TRBD1; V gene: TRBV5-6; J gene: TRBJ1-2; clone size: once; CDR3 DNA: TGTGCCAGCAGCCACCAGGGGGTGAATGGCTACACCTTC; CDR3 protein: CASSHQGVNGYTF
D gene: TRBD1; V gene: TRBV19; J gene: TRBJ1-1; clone size: .; CDR3 DNA: TGTGCCAGTAGATCCGCGGGACAGGGCAGTCCTGAAGCTTTCTTT; CDR3 protein: CASRSAGQGSPEAFF
D gene: TRBD1; V gene: TRBV13; J gene: TRBJ1-1; clone size: .; CDR3 DNA: TGTGCCAGCAGCCTAGACAGGGGGAGGGACGCTGAAGCTTTCTTT; CDR3 protein: CASSLDRGRDAEAFF
D gene: .; V gene: TRBV3-1/TRBV3-2; J gene: TRBJ2-7; clone size: few; CDR3 DNA: TGTGCCAGCAGCCTAGGACAGCTCTACGAGCAGTACTTC; CDR3 protein: CASSLGQLYEQYF
D gene: TRBD1; V gene: TRBV19; J gene: TRBJ1-5; clone size: .; CDR3 DNA: TGTGCCAGTAGTATGGACAGGAGTAATCAGCCCCAGCATTTT; CDR3 protein: CASSMDRSNQPQHF
D gene: TRBD2; V gene: TRBV27; J gene: TRBJ2-1; clone size: .; CDR3 DNA: TGTGCCAGCAGTGTAGCGGGAGAGGCCCTCAATGAGCAGTTCTTC; CDR3 protein: CASSVAGEALNEQFF
D gene: .; V gene: TRBV18; J gene: TRBJ2-2; clone size: .; CDR3 DNA: TGTGCCAGCTCACCGGGGCCCTCTGGCGGGGAGCTGTTTTTT; CDR3 protein: CASSPGPSGGELFF
D gene: .; V gene: TRBV7-3; J gene: TRBJ2-7; clone size: .; CDR3 DNA: TGTGCCAGCAGCTACGGGTCCCCACTTTACTACGAGCAGTACTTC; CDR3 protein: CASSYGSPLYYEQYF
D gene: TRBD1; V gene: TRBV15; J gene: TRBJ2-3; clone size: .; CDR3 DNA: TGTGCCACAAGGACAGGAACCACAGATACGCAGTATTTT; CDR3 protein: CATRTGTTDTQYF
D gene: .; V gene: TRBV11-2; J gene: TRBJ2-1; clone size: .; CDR3 DNA: TGTGCCAGCAGCTTAGGGCCGACAGCCAGCTCCTACAATGAGCAGTTCTTC; CDR3 protein: CASSLGPTASSYNEQFF
D gene: .; V gene: TRBV25-1; J gene: TRBJ1-2; clone size: .; CDR3 DNA: TGTGCCAGCAGTCTAAACAGGCCCATTAACTATGGCTACACCTTC; CDR3 protein: CASSLNRPINYGYTF
D gene: TRBD2; V gene: TRBV7-7; J gene: TRBJ2-7; clone size: .; CDR3 DNA: TGTGCCAGCAGCCCCCTAATTAGCGGGAGAACGTACGAGCAGTACTTC; CDR3 protein: CASSPLISGRTYEQYF
D gene: .; V gene: TRBV2; J gene: TRBJ1-1; clone size: .; CDR3 DNA: TGTGCCAGCAGAGCAATGGTCGTAAACACTGAAGCTTTCTTT; CDR3 protein: CASRAMVVNTEAFF
D gene: TRBD2; V gene: TRBV28; J gene: TRBJ2-1; clone size: .; CDR3 DNA: TGTGCCACCTTAGCGGGAGCCTACAATGAGCAGTTCTTC; CDR3 protein: CATLAGAYNEQFF
D gene: TRBD1; V gene: TRBV24-1; J gene: TRBJ2-2; clone size: .; CDR3 DNA: TGTGCCACCAGTGAGACAGGGGTCCTGGGGACCGGGGAGCTGTTTTTT; CDR3 protein: CATSETGVLGTGELFF
D gene: TRBD1; V gene: TRBV18; J gene: TRBJ2-2; clone size: once; CDR3 DNA: TGTGCCAGCTCACCCGGGACAGAGAACACCGGGGAGCTGTTTTTT; CDR3 protein: CASSPGTENTGELFF
D gene: .; V gene: TRBV6-1; J gene: TRBJ2-3; clone size: .; CDR3 DNA: TGTGCCAGCAGTGAAGCCCTAGGAGCGGCTCTAACAGATACGCAGTATTTT; CDR3 protein: CASSEALGAALTDTQYF
D gene: TRBD1; V gene: TRBV19; J gene: TRBJ2-7; clone size: .; CDR3 DNA: TGTGCCAGTAGCCGACAGGGGTTCGGCTACGAGCAGTACTTC; CDR3 protein: CASSRQGFGYEQYF
D gene: .; V gene: TRBV5-1; J gene: TRBJ2-7; clone size: .; CDR3 DNA: TGCGCCAGCAGCTTGGCCTTCACCTCGAGCTCCTACGAGCAGTACTTC; CDR3 protein: CASSLAFTSSSYEQYF
D gene: TRBD2; V gene: TRBV2; J gene: TRBJ2-1; clone size: .; CDR3 DNA: TGTGCCAGCAGTGTCGGGACTAGCGGACTAAATGAGCAGTTCTTC; CDR3 protein: CASSVGTSGLNEQFF
D gene: TRBD2; V gene: TRBV7-3; J gene: TRBJ2-1; clone size: .; CDR3 DNA: TGTGCCAGCAGCTTATTTCCGGGGGGGTCCTACAATGAGCAGTTCTTC; CDR3 protein: CASSLFPGGSYNEQFF
D gene: TRBD1; V gene: TRBV27; J gene: TRBJ1-5; clone size: .; CDR3 DNA: TGTGCCAGCAGCCCCGACAGGGGTAGCAATCAGCCCCAGCATTTT; CDR3 protein: CASSPDRGSNQPQHF
D gene: TRBD2; V gene: TRBV10-1; J gene: TRBJ2-3; clone size: .; CDR3 DNA: TGCGCCAGCAGTAGGTCTAGCGGGGCCGGGAGCACAGATACGCAGTATTTT; CDR3 protein: CASSRSSGAGSTDTQYF
D gene: TRBD1; V gene: TRBV29-1; J gene: TRBJ2-3; clone size: .; CDR3 DNA: TGCAGCGTTGAAAGGACAGGGGGACGGGATACGCAGTATTTT; CDR3 protein: CSVERTGGRDTQYF
D gene: .; V gene: TRBV27; J gene: TRBJ1-2; clone size: once; CDR3 DNA: TGTGCCAGCAGTTTTGGGGCGTCTAGCTATGGCTACACCTTC; CDR3 protein: CASSFGASSYGYTF
D gene: TRBD1; V gene: TRBV30; J gene: TRBJ1-4; clone size: .; CDR3 DNA: TGTGCCTGGAGTCCAGGACAGGGGCCTAATGAAAAACTGTTTTTT; CDR3 protein: CAWSPGQGPNEKLFF